This T cell receptor (beta chain) came from a study of graft-versus-host responses after intestinal transplantation. Study as a whole: Uniformly, recipients were administered anti-thymocyte globulin induction with subsequent tacrolimus and steroids for approximately three years. Findings and limits, study-wide: Those patients showing graft-donor T cell macrochimerism displayed high graft-versus-host to host-versus-graft clonal ratios in allografts. Recipient-marrow GvH clones were detected, some having first appeared in ileum or blood.

Tissue processing of the graft released intraepithelial and lamina propria lymphocytes from it. TCRdb's copy holds only in-frame clones and misses some; the assay was immunoSEQ multiplex PCR. This table holds about 18,000 clones, 65% to 90% found once. CDR1 is SGDLS and CDR2 is YYNGEE in the germline V gene. V was trimmed by 4 bases and J by 0 bases, leaving 4 bases between them. The CDR3 length is 12 residues. As regards this clone: The target antigen is unknown.

Sequenced here: ileum tissue, sampled about 19 months after intestinal transplantation. This clonotype was sampled from a human patient who received an intestinal transplant, so some T cells may come from the graft donor. V usage is TRBV9 and J usage is TRBJ1-2; D ambiguous. This CDR3 is CASSPPNYGYTF. As DNA, the CDR3 is TGTGCCAGCAGCCCGCCTAACTATGGCTACACCTTC.